This passage covers 24 T cell receptor beta chains from one sample sequenced in a study of T cells in Graves' hyperthyroidism and ophthalmopathy. Amplification of TCR beta CDR3 regions was performed using RNA transcripts as template. First-round RT-PCR targeting the TCR CDR3 was performed with the HTBI primer set. TCRdb reprocessed the multiplex PCR reads with MiXCR, giving one entry per CDR3 protein. In the table there are roughly 700,000 distinct CDR3 sequences, around 13% of which are singletons. Sequencing was performed on blood. These receptors were taken from a woman in her late teens or twenties with Graves' hyperthyroidism.

This clonotype was seen many times. The gene calls are TRBV28 and TRBJ2-7; D is unclear. Germline V gives CDR1 MDHEN, CDR2 SYDVKM. Trimming removed 6 bases at V and 4 bases at J, with 13 bases between. The CDR3 contains 13 residues. The CDR3 reads CASSRVGIYEQYF. In DNA, the CDR3 is TGTGCCAGCAGCCGCGTCGGCATTTACGAGCAGTACTTC.

Of note for this clonotype: The CDR3 does not end in the conserved phenylalanine or tryptophan, so this is likely a read error. The chain recombines TRBV13 with TRBJ2-1; D possibly uses TRBD1 or TRBD2 (7 bases each). The germline V gene encodes CDR1 PRHDT and CDR2 FYEKMQ (reference sequence). The length of the CDR3 is 17 residues. The CDR3 protein is CASSHPRGGDAYNEQFI. CDR3 nucleotide sequence: TGCGCCAGCAGCCATCCCAGGGGGGGGGACGCCTACAATGAGCAGTTCATC.

In its sample, this clonotype was seen many times. The V gene is TRBV2, the J gene TRBJ2-1, with TRBD2 matching 9 bases. Germline V gene data show CDR1 as SNHLY and CDR2 as FYNNEI. The CDR3 consists of 15 residues. Trimming at V came to 2 bases and at J to 5 bases, leaving 4 bases not matched to a gene. The CDR3 loop reads CASSEWREGDNEQFF. CDR3 DNA: TGTGCCAGCAGTGAATGGCGGGAGGGGGACAATGAGCAGTTCTTC.

This clonotype came up many times. This chain uses TRBV18 with TRBJ2-4, with TRBD2 as a possible D gene (6 bases). The CDR3 length is 16 residues. Germline lookup yields CDR1 KGHSH and CDR2 LQKENI. V was clipped by 1 base and J by 1 base, with 11 bases between them. In nucleotides, the CDR3 is TGTGCCAGCTCACCACGGTGGGACTTGGCCAAAAACATTCAGTACTTC. Its translation: CASSPRWDLAKNIQYF.

Of note for this clonotype: This sequence may be a read error, since a much larger clone differs from it by one base. The chain has TRBV2 and TRBJ2-1; 8 bases are a match to TRBD2. From germline, CDR1 is SNHLY and CDR2 FYNNEI. This CDR3 region has 17 residues. The DNA for the CDR3 is TGTGGCAGCAGTGAGATGAGGTGGCTAGCGGGCCGGAATGAGCAGTTCTTC. Its translation: CGSSEMRWLAGRNEQFF.

This clonotype was observed at least ten times. The chain joins TRBV12-3 or TRBV12-4 to TRBJ1-6, with unresolved D. V dropped 8 bases and J dropped 10 bases, with 15 bases sitting between them. This CDR3 has 13 amino acids. CDR3 sequence: CASSAGSQSPLHF. CDR3 in DNA: TGTGCCAGCTCAGCCGGGTCCCAATCACCCCTCCACTTT.

There are a few counts of this clonotype. V and J are TRBV29-1 and TRBJ1-2, with D unclear. With 6 bases removed from V and 1 base from J, the gap between germline ends came to 27 bases. This CDR3 is 18 amino acids long. From germline, CDR1 is SQVTM and CDR2 ANQGSEA. The CDR3 here is CSVTEEAWPTFFNYGYTF. The CDR3 DNA follows: TGCAGCGTAACGGAGGAGGCTTGGCCCACGTTTTTTAACTATGGCTACACCTTC.

The chain employs TRBV20-1 and TRBJ1-2; D not certain. The CDR3 spans 10 residues. Germline values: CDR1 DFQATT, CDR2 SNEGSKA (reference sequence). V was shortened by 0 bases and J by 7 bases, with 3 bases between the two germline ends. CDR3 DNA sequence: TGCAGTGCTAGAGAAGGTGGCTACACCTTC. Its translation is CSAREGGYTF.

The chain combines TRBV5-1 with TRBJ1-1; D is unclear. This CDR3 is built from 13 residues. Germline CDR1 is SGHRS and CDR2 is YFSETQ. V lost 0 bases and J lost 11, with 14 bases in between. The CDR3, as DNA: TGCGCCAGCAGCTTGGATCCCGGCCGCGGGGCTTTCTTT. This encodes CASSLDPGRGAFF.

A few counts support this clonotype. The rearrangement joins TRBV20-1 to TRBJ1-5; D gene unclear. In germline, CDR1 is DFQATT, CDR2 SNEGSKA (reference sequence). CDR3 length: 12 amino acids. Between the trimmed V and J ends, which lost 5 bases and 3 bases, there was a span of 8 bases. CDR3 loop: CSAGSLNQPQHF. For the CDR3, the DNA is TGCAGTGCTGGATCACTCAATCAGCCCCAGCATTTT.

This clonotype was recorded at least ten times. V usage is TRBV12-3 or TRBV12-4 and J usage is TRBJ1-1; 8 bases are a match to TRBD1. V lost 7 bases and J lost 2; bases outside the gene matches: 6. The CDR3 runs 14 residues. Here the CDR3 DNA reads TGTGCCAGCATTCGGACAGGGATTAACACTGAAGCTTTCTTT. It translates to CASIRTGINTEAFF.

The table lists this clonotype with many counts. The chain joins TRBV24-1 to TRBJ1-2; D may be TRBD1 (6 bases). V lost 4 bases to trimming and J lost 0 bases, with 8 bases between them. Germline V gene lookup returns CDR1 KGHDR and CDR2 SFDVKD. The CDR3 totals 14 residues. The CDR3 region is CATSERGPNYGYTF. The CDR3 region has the DNA TGTGCCACCAGTGAACGGGGGCCTAACTATGGCTACACCTTC.

The chain uses TRBV20-1 and TRBJ1-2, with 9 bases aligning to TRBD1. The germline gives CDR1 DFQATT, CDR2 SNEGSKA (reference sequence). With V trimmed by 0 bases and J by 3 bases, 5 bases remained unmatched. CDR3 length: 15 residues. CDR3 nucleotides: TGCAGTGCTAGAGATCTACAGGGGGCCGACTATGGCTACACCTTC. Its protein product is CSARDLQGADYGYTF.

There are many counts of this clonotype. The J gene is TRBJ2-1, the V gene TRBV11-3; TRBD1 might be the D (6 bases). This CDR3 region has 16 residues. Germline CDR1 is SGHNT and CDR2 is YENEEA. The V end lost 2 bases, the J end lost 2 bases, and 13 bases lay between the germline ends. In DNA form, the CDR3 reads TGTGCCAGCAGCTTATTCCTACAGGGCCCCTACAATGAGCAGTTCTTC. Protein product: CASSLFLQGPYNEQFF.

This clonotype came up many times. The CDR3: CASRGVQGWYEQYF. The CDR3 nucleotides are TGTGCCAGCAGGGGGGTACAGGGTTGGTACGAGCAGTACTTC. V usage is TRBV2 and J usage is TRBJ2-7, with D maybe TRBD1 (6 bases). Trimming left V 6 bases short and J 4 bases short, with 16 bases between. Looked up from germline, CDR1 is SNHLY and CDR2 is FYNNEI. This CDR3 has 14 residues.

This clonotype was found many times. The chain uses TRBV2 and TRBJ2-7; TRBD2 might be the D (5 bases). Trimming removed 8 bases from V and 2 bases from J, with 13 bases in between. Germline CDR1 SNHLY, CDR2 FYNNEI. CDR3 length equals 13 residues. The CDR3 sequence is CASDKDGTYEQYF. CDR3 bases: TGTGCCAGCGATAAAGACGGGACCTACGAGCAGTACTTC.

V and J are TRBV5-6 and TRBJ2-1; 7 nucleotides agree with TRBD2. Germline assignment: CDR1 SGHDT and CDR2 YYEEEE. The CDR3 is 15 residues long. Losses at the gene ends were 4 bases for V and 4 bases for J; bases not matched to a gene: 8. CDR3 nucleotide sequence: TGTGCCAGCAGCATCGAGCGGGGAGCATACAATGAGCAGTTCTTC. Translated, it gives CASSIERGAYNEQFF.

CDR3 in DNA: TGTGCCAGCAGCCCTACTAATCCGGGACAGCAGTTCTTC. It codes for CASSPTNPGQQFF. The chain combines TRBV9 with TRBJ2-1, with D possibly called TRBD1 or TRBD2 (5 bases each). V lost 4 bases to trimming and J lost 11 bases, with 16 bases between them. Looked up from germline, CDR1 is SGDLS and CDR2 is YYNGEE. This CDR3 is built from 13 residues. Full variable domain (missing parts from reference TRBV9 and TRBJ2-1): DSGVTQTPKHLITATGQRVTLRCSPRSGDLSVYWYQQSLDQGLQFLIQYYNGEERAKGNILERFSAQQFPDLHSELNLSSLELGDSALYFCASSPTNPGQQFFGPGTRLTVL.

This clonotype has ten or more counts. The chain has TRBV2 and TRBJ1-3; D not certain. Trimming left V 7 bases short and J 0 bases short, with 7 bases between. CDR3 length: 13 residues. Germline V gene lookup returns CDR1 SNHLY and CDR2 FYNNEI. The CDR3 loop is CASKFYSGNTIYF. CDR3 in DNA: TGTGCCAGCAAATTCTACTCTGGAAACACCATATATTTT.

This clonotype occurred a few times. This chain connects TRBV20-1 to TRBJ1-1; unclear D gene. The ends were cut back, 4 bases at V and 0 bases at J, with 12 bases in the middle. This CDR3 is 14 amino acids long. Germline CDR1 is DFQATT and CDR2 is SNEGSKA (reference sequence). The CDR3 loop reads CSAKFRNVNTEAFF. DNA of the CDR3: TGCAGTGCTAAGTTCCGGAATGTGAACACTGAAGCTTTCTTT.

Worth noting for this clonotype: Lacking the conserved final phenylalanine or tryptophan, this CDR3 likely reflects a read error. This chain connects TRBV11-2 to TRBJ2-5, with 7 positions matching TRBD1. J was trimmed by 3 bases and V by 5 bases; bases with no gene match: 15. The CDR3 has 17 residues. Germline lookup yields CDR1 SGHAT and CDR2 FQNNGV. CDR3 bases: TGTGCCAGCAGCCACCGACCGGGACAGCGAGATGAAGAGACCCAGTACTAC. It specifies CASSHRPGQRDEETQYY.

Only a few counts were recorded for this clonotype. This chain uses TRBV6-1 with TRBJ2-1, with D possibly matching TRBD2 (6 bases). V shed 1 base and J shed 4 bases, with 11 bases lying between them. The CDR3 totals 15 residues. The germline CDR1 and CDR2 sequences are MNHNS and SASEGT. CDR3 protein: CASSEGGLTYNEQFF. As DNA, the CDR3 is TGTGCCAGCAGTGAAGGGGGACTGACTTACAATGAGCAGTTCTTC.

This clonotype was found many times. The chain is built from TRBV12-3 or TRBV12-4 and TRBJ2-7, with D unresolved. V lost 6 bases, J lost 9 bases, and 18 bases lay in between. The CDR3 runs to 13 residues. The CDR3 spells CASSLALRAGQYF. In DNA, the CDR3 is TGTGCCAGCAGCCTGGCCCTGAGAGCAGGGCAGTACTTC.

This clonotype was detected only a few times. A much larger clone differs from this one at a single base, so this may be a read error. The chain uses TRBV30 and TRBJ2-1; D not certain. The end of the DNA is better explained by TRBJ2-7, so the J call may be wrong. CDR3 length: 15 residues. Germline CDR1 is GTSNPN and CDR2 is SVGIG (reference sequence). The chain's CDR3 is CAWSVMSHDYNEQYF. CDR3 bases: TGTGCCTGGAGTGTAATGTCTCATGATTACAATGAGCAGTACTTC.